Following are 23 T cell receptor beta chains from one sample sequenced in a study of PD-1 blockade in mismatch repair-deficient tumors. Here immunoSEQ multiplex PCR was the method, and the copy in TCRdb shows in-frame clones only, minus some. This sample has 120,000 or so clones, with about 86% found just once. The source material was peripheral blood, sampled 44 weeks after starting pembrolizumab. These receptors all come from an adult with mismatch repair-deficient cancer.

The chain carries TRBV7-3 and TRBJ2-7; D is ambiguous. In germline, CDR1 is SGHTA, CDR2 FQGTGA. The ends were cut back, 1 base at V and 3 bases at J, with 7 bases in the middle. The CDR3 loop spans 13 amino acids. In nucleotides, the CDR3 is TGTGCCAGCAGCTTAAGCCTCAACTACGAGCAGTACTTC. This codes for CASSLSLNYEQYF.

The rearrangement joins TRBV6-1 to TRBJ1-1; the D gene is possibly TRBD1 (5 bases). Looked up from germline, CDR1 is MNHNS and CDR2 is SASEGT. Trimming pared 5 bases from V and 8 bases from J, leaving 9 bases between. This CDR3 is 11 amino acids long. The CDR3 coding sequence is TGTGCCAGCAGTTACGGGGCAGAAGCTTTCTTT. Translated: CASSYGAEAFF.

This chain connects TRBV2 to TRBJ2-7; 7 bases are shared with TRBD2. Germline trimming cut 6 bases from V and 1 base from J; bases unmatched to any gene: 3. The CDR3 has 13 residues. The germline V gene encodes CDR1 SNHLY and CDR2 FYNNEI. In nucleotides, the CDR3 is TGTGCCAGCAGCCCGGGACTATCCTACGAGCAGTACTTC. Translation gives CASSPGLSYEQYF.

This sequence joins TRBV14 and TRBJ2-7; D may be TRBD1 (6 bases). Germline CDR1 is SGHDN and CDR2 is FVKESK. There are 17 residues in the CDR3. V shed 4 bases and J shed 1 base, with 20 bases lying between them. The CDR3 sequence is CASSRTKIGGGSYEQYF. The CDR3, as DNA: TGTGCCAGCAGCCGTACTAAAATAGGGGGTGGTTCCTACGAGCAGTACTTC.

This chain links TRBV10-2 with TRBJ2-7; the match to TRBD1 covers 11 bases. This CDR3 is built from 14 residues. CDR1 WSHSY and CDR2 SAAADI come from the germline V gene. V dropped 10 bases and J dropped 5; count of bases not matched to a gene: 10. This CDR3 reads CAIQGQGEFDEQYF. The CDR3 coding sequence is TGCGCCATCCAGGGACAGGGGGAATTTGACGAGCAGTACTTC.

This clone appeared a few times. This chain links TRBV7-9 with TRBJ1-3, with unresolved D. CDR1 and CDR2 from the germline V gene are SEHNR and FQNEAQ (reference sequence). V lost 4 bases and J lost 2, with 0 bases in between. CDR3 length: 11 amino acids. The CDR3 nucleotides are TGTGCCAGCAGCTCTGGAAACACCATATATTTT. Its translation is CASSSGNTIYF.

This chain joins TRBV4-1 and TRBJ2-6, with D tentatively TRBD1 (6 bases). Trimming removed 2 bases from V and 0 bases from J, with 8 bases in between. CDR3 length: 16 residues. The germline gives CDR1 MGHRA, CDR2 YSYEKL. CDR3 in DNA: TGCGCCAGCAGCCAAACAGGGAGCTCTGGGGCCAACGTCCTGACTTTC. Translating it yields CASSQTGSSGANVLTF.

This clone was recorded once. The CDR3 sequence is CSVVGRTSTDTQYF. CDR3 DNA sequence: TGCAGCGTTGTAGGCAGGACTAGCACAGATACGCAGTATTTT. The chain employs TRBV29-1 and TRBJ2-3; D is possibly TRBD2 (5 bases). The CDR3 is 14 amino acids. CDR1 and CDR2 from the germline V gene are SQVTM and ANQGSEA. V was trimmed by 4 bases and J by 0 bases, leaving 11 bases between them.

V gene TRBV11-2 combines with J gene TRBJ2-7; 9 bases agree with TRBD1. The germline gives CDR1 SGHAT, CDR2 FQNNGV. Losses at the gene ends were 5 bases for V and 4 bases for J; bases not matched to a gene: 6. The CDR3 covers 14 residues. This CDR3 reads CASSPGQGFYEQYF. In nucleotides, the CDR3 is TGTGCCAGCAGCCCGGGACAGGGATTTTACGAGCAGTACTTC.

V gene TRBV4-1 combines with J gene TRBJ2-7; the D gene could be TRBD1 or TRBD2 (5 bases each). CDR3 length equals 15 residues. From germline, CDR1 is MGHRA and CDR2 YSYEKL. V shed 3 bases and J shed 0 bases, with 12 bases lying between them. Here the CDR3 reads CASSQRGYRSYEQYF. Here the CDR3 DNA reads TGCGCCAGCAGCCAGAGGGGCTACCGCTCCTACGAGCAGTACTTC.

The CDR3 bases are TGTGCCAGCAGCTTATTCTTAGGGGGAGCGAGCAATCAGCCCCAGCATTTT. Translating it yields CASSLFLGGASNQPQHF. The chain is built from TRBV7-2 and TRBJ1-5; D might be TRBD1 (6 bases). V lost 2 bases and J lost 1, with 15 bases in between. There are 17 residues in the CDR3. Germline CDR1 reads SGHTA; CDR2 reads FQGNSA.

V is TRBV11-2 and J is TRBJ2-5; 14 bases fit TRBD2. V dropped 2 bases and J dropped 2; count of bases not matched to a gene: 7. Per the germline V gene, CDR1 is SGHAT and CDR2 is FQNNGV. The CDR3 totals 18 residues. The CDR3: CASSLIRTSGGNQETQYF. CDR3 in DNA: TGTGCCAGCAGCTTAATCCGGACTAGCGGGGGGAATCAAGAGACCCAGTACTTC.

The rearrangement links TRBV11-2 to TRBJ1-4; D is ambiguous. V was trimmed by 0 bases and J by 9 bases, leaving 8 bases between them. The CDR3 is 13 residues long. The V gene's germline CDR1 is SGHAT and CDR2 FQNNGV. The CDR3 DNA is TGTGCCAGCAGCTTAGAAACCGGACAAAAACTGTTTTTT. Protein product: CASSLETGQKLFF. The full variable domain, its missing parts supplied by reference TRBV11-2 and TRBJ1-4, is EAGVAQSPRYKIIEKRQSVAFWCNPISGHATLYWYQQILGQGPKLLIQFQNNGVVDDSQLPKDRFSAERLKGVDSTLKIQPAKLEDSAVYLCASSLETGQKLFFGSGTQLSVL.

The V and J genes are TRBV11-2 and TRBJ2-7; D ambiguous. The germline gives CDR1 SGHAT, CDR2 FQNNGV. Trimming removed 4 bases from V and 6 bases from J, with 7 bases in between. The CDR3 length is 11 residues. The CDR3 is CASSSSLEQYF. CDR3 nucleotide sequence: TGTGCCAGCAGCTCGTCGCTCGAGCAGTACTTC. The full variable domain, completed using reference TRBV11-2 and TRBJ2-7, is EAGVAQSPRYKIIEKRQSVAFWCNPISGHATLYWYQQILGQGPKLLIQFQNNGVVDDSQLPKDRFSAERLKGVDSTLKIQPAKLEDSAVYLCASSSSLEQYFGPGTRLTVT.

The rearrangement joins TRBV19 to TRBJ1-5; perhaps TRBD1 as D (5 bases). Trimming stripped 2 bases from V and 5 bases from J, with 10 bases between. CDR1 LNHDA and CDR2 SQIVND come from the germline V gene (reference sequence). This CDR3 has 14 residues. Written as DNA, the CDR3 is TGTGCCAGTAGTATAAGGCAGGGCCATCAGCCCCAGCATTTT. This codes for CASSIRQGHQPQHF.

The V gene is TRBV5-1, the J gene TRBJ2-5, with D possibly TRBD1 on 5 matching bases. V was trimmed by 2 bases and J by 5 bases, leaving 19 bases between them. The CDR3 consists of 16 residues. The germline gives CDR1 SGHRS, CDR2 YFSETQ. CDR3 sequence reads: CASSLGVDSSRETQYF. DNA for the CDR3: TGCGCCAGCAGCTTAGGGGTCGACAGTTCTCGGGAGACCCAGTACTTC.

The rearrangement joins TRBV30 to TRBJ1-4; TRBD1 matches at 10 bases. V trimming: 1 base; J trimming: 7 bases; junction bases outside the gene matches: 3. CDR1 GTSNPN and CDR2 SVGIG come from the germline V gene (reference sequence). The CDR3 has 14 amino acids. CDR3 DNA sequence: TGTGCCTGGAGTGGACAGGGGGCCGGTGAAAAACTGTTTTTT. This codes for CAWSGQGAGEKLFF.

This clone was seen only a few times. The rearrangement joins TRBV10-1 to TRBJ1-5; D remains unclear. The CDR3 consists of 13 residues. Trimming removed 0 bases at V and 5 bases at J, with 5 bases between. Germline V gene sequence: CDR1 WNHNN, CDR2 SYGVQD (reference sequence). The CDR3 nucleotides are TGCGCCAGCAGTGAGTCGATTGATCAGCCCCAGCATTTT. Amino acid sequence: CASSESIDQPQHF.

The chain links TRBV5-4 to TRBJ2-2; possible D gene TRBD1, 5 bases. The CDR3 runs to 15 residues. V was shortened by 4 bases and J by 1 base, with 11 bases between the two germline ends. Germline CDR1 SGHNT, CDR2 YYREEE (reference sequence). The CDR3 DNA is TGTGCCAGCAGCGAGAACAGGATGAACACCGGGGAGCTGTTTTTT. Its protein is CASSENRMNTGELFF.

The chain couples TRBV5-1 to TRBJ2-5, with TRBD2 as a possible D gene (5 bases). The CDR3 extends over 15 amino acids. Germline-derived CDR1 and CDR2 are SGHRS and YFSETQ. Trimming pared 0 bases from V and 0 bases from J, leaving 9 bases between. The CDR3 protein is CASSLGGIYQETQYF. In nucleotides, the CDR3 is TGCGCCAGCAGCTTGGGAGGGATCTACCAAGAGACCCAGTACTTC.

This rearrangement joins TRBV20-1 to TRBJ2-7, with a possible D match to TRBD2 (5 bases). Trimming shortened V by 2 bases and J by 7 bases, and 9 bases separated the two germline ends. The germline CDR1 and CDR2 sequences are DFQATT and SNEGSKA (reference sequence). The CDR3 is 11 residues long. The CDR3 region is CSARLAREQYF. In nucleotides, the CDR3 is TGCAGTGCTAGACTAGCTAGGGAGCAGTACTTC.

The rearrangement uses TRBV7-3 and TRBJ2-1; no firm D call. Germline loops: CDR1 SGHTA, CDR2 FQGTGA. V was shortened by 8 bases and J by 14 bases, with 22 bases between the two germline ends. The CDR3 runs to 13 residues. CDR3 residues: CASAAPGPLCEFF. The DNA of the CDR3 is TGTGCCAGCGCCGCCCCCGGGCCCCTATGCGAGTTCTTC.

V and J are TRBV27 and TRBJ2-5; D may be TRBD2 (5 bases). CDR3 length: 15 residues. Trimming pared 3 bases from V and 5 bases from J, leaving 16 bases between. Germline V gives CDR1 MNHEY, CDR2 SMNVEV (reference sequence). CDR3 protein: CASSLDGNPVETQYF. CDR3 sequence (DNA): TGTGCCAGCAGTTTGGACGGGAACCCTGTGGAGACCCAGTACTTC.